The 10 T cell receptor beta chains below all came from one sample that was sequenced in a study of OX40 agonist ivuxolimab in advanced cancers. Libraries were prepared by immunoSEQ multiplex PCR; TCRdb keeps only in-frame clonotypes and omits some of them. The repertoire consists of approximately 39,000 clones, with more than 60% occurring once and the leading ten covering over 8.5%. Source: CD4+ or CD8+ T cells sorted from blood, taken in a trial of the OX40 agonist ivuxolimab. The receptors were gathered from an adult with an advanced solid tumor such as melanoma, head and neck, liver or kidney cancer.

The V call is TRBV5-1, the J call TRBJ2-2; D may be TRBD1 (5 bases). The CDR3 consists of 15 residues. Looked up from germline, CDR1 is SGHRS and CDR2 is YFSETQ. V was trimmed by 2 bases and J by 0 bases, leaving 8 bases between them. The CDR3 region is CASSLGASNTGELFF. The CDR3 DNA follows: TGCGCCAGCAGCTTAGGGGCGTCGAACACCGGGGAGCTGTTTTTT.

This chain links TRBV30 with TRBJ1-1; D remains ambiguous. The V gene's germline CDR1 is GTSNPN and CDR2 SVGIG (reference sequence). V was clipped by 3 bases and J by 10 bases, with 9 bases between them. The CDR3 contains 10 residues. Written as DNA, the CDR3 is TGTGCCTGGAGAAAACTTGGAGCTTTCTTT. Amino acids: CAWRKLGAFF.

The chain links TRBV2 to TRBJ1-1; D is unresolved. CDR1 is SNHLY and CDR2 is FYNNEI in the germline V gene. Trimming left V 1 base short and J 5 bases short, with 8 bases between. The CDR3 spans 13 residues. CDR3 region: CASSEVEGTEAFF. CDR3 nucleotides: TGTGCCAGCAGTGAAGTAGAGGGTACTGAAGCTTTCTTT.

This chain connects TRBV28 to TRBJ1-5; no clear D. Germline V gene sequence: CDR1 MDHEN, CDR2 SYDVKM. V lost 6 bases to trimming and J lost 2 bases, with 11 bases between them. CDR3 length: 14 residues. CDR3 nucleotides: TGTGCCAGCAGGACATTTTCCGGCAATCAGCCCCAGCATTTT. This encodes CASRTFSGNQPQHF.

The chain employs TRBV5-4 and TRBJ1-4, with D perhaps TRBD1 (5 bases). Per the germline V gene, CDR1 is SGHNT and CDR2 is YYREEE (reference sequence). The germline V and J ends were trimmed by 3 bases and 8 bases, with 14 bases remaining between them. The CDR3 has 14 residues. The CDR3 nucleotides read TGTGCCAGCAGCTCAGTAGACAGCTCCGAAAAACTGTTTTTT. Amino acid sequence: CASSSVDSSEKLFF. Full variable domain (remainder filled in from reference TRBV5-4 and TRBJ1-4): ETGVTQSPTHLIKTRGQQVTLRCSSQSGHNTVSWYQQALGQGPQFIFQYYREEENGRGNFPPRFSGLQFPNYSSELNVNALELDDSALYLCASSSVDSSEKLFFGSGTQLSVL.

The genes are TRBV28 and TRBJ1-5; D unclear. CDR3 length: 15 residues. V was clipped by 5 bases and J by 1 base, with 12 bases between them. Germline V lookup: CDR1 MDHEN, CDR2 SYDVKM. CDR3 nucleotides: TGTGCCAGCAGTAACGGGGTTGTGAGCAATCAGCCCCAGCATTTT. Amino acids: CASSNGVVSNQPQHF.

The chain links TRBV6-6 to TRBJ2-3; 15 bases are shared with TRBD2. Germline V gene sequence: CDR1 MNHNY, CDR2 SVGAGI (reference sequence). CDR3 size: 15 residues. V shed 7 bases, J shed 5 bases, and the junction held 4 bases outside the gene matches. The CDR3 is CASTGLAGGQDTQYF. The DNA of the CDR3 is TGTGCCAGCACCGGACTAGCGGGGGGGCAAGATACGCAGTATTTT.

The table lists this clone with a few counts. V usage is TRBV7-9 and J usage is TRBJ2-7; possibly TRBD1 for D (5 bases). The CDR3 totals 15 residues. Trimming removed 4 bases from V and 0 bases from J, with 13 bases in between. Looked up from germline, CDR1 is SEHNR and CDR2 is FQNEAQ (reference sequence). The CDR3 DNA reads as TGTGCCAGCAGCTCCACCGACAGTAACTCCTACGAGCAGTACTTC. Residues: CASSSTDSNSYEQYF. Variable domain in full (rest from reference TRBV7-9 and TRBJ2-7): DTGVSQNPRHKITKRGQNVTFRCDPISEHNRLYWYRQTLGQGPEFLTYFQNEAQLEKSRLLSDRFSAERPKGSFSTLEIQRTEQGDSAMYLCASSSTDSNSYEQYFGPGTRLTVT.

This chain uses TRBV28 with TRBJ2-2; 7 positions match TRBD1. CDR3 length: 16 amino acids. The V gene end was trimmed by 4 bases and the J gene end by 2 bases; junction bases not matched to a gene: 7. The germline V gene encodes CDR1 MDHEN and CDR2 SYDVKM. CDR3 sequence reads: CASSSRTGGNTGELFF. CDR3 DNA: TGTGCCAGCAGTTCCCGGACAGGCGGCAACACCGGGGAGCTGTTTTTT.

The chain has TRBV11-3 and TRBJ2-1; 11 bases match TRBD2. V lost 5 bases and J lost 7; bases outside the gene matches: 7. Germline V gene lookup returns CDR1 SGHNT and CDR2 YENEEA. The CDR3 has 15 amino acids. The CDR3 coding sequence is TGTGCCAGCAGCGAGACGCCTAGCGGGGGGAATGAGCAGTTCTTC. Translation: CASSETPSGGNEQFF.